This T cell receptor beta chain was obtained from a study of blood T cell repertoires in COVID-19. Study context: From T cells, B-cell-depleted T cells, or PBMCs came the material, which was cDNA or gDNA.

Sequencing used immunoSEQ multiplex PCR; TCRdb keeps in-frame clones, though not all of them. The data contain approximately 160,000 clones, roughly four fifths of them singletons. The CDR3 length is 17 residues. Losses at the gene ends were 3 bases for V and 6 bases for J; bases not matched to a gene: 14. Per the germline V gene, CDR1 is SEHNR and CDR2 is FQNEAQ (reference sequence). The specimen was peripheral blood. The clonotype was recovered from a man between 60 and 75 years old with active or convalescent COVID-19. The rearrangement joins TRBV7-9 to TRBJ2-3; the match to TRBD1 covers 8 bases. CDR3 in DNA: TGTGCCAGCAGCTTTAGCCCGGGACAGGAGAGTCGGGATACGCAGTATTTT. Translation gives CASSFSPGQESRDTQYF.